These T cell receptor beta chains were read from a single sample in a study of blood T cells in healthy people across ages. MiXCR was run by TCRdb on the 5' RACE reads, yielding one entry per CDR3 protein. The sample contains roughly 680,000 distinct CDR3 sequences, about 51% of which appear only once. The sequencing input was blood. The receptor set was obtained from a woman aged 80 or over in good health. Each CDR3 is given with its conserved first and last residue. D genes are given only for firm matches. Some rows have no size entry. The others give once, few or many, or a class for an expanded clone.

v_call	d_call	j_call	clone_size	cdr3_aa	cdr3_nt
TRBV2	TRBD1	TRBJ1-5	.	CASMGGQGRNQPQHF	TGTGCCAGCATGGGAGGACAGGGTCGAAATCAGCCCCAGCATTTT
TRBV29-1	TRBD1	TRBJ2-5	many	CSVGKGAQETQYF	TGCAGCGTGGGTAAGGGGGCCCAAGAGACCCAGTACTTC
TRBV7-6	.	TRBJ2-3	.	CASSRGVPSTDTQYF	TGTGCCAGCAGCAGGGGAGTACCTAGCACAGATACGCAGTATTTT
TRBV12-3/TRBV12-4	.	TRBJ2-3	.	CASSRRTGGADTQYF	TGTGCCAGCAGCAGGCGCACAGGGGGGGCAGATACGCAGTATTTT
TRBV13	.	TRBJ2-7	many	CASSFSPPSYEQYF	TGTGCCAGCAGTTTCTCCCCACCTTCCTACGAGCAGTACTTC
TRBV2	TRBD2	TRBJ2-3	.	CASSYLAGGVADTQYF	TGTGCCAGCAGCTATCTAGCGGGAGGGGTGGCAGATACGCAGTATTTT
TRBV2	.	TRBJ2-5	few	CASSVSYPETQYF	TGTGCCAGCAGTGTTAGCTACCCAGAGACCCAGTACTTC
TRBV29-1	.	TRBJ2-5	.	CSGAAGQETQYF	TGCAGCGGAGCGGCGGGACAAGAGACCCAGTACTTC
TRBV20-1	.	TRBJ1-3	.	CSARVGTSGNTIYF	TGCAGTGCTAGAGTTGGGACCTCTGGAAACACCATATATTTT
TRBV2	.	TRBJ1-2	.	CAGGTTLVGGYTF	TGTGCCGGTGGGACCACACTTGTTGGAGGCTACACCTTC
TRBV18	.	TRBJ2-3	once	CASSRISGYTDTQYF	TGTGCCAGCTCACGGATAAGTGGTTACACAGATACGCAGTATTTT
TRBV7-2	.	TRBJ2-1	.	CASSSLSGTRLYHEQFF	TGTGCCAGCAGCTCGTTGTCCGGGACAAGACTGTATCATGAGCAGTTCTTC
TRBV18	.	TRBJ2-7	.	CASSPSRSMDEQYF	TGTGCCAGCTCACCAAGCAGGTCCATGGACGAGCAGTACTTC
TRBV5-6	.	TRBJ2-1	many	CASSLASHEQFF	TGTGCCAGCAGCTTGGCCAGCCATGAGCAGTTCTTC
TRBV14	.	TRBJ2-5	.	CASSPQAAGTQYF	TGTGCCAGCAGCCCACAAGCGGCGGGGACCCAGTACTTC
TRBV7-9	.	TRBJ2-6	.	CASSLGLGPGANVLTF	TGTGCCAGCAGCTTAGGGTTAGGGCCTGGGGCCAACGTCCTGACTTTC
TRBV4-2	.	TRBJ1-4	.	CASSQEFLQKEKLFF	TGTGCCAGCAGCCAAGAATTTCTCCAGAAGGAAAAACTGTTTTTT
TRBV20-1	TRBD1	TRBJ1-5	few	CSADRGDSNQPQHF	TGCAGTGCAGACAGGGGGGATAGCAATCAGCCCCAGCATTTT
TRBV24-1	TRBD2	TRBJ2-3	.	CATSSGGRAESDTQYF	TGTGCCACCAGTTCGGGCGGGAGGGCCGAGTCGGATACGCAGTATTTT
TRBV2	TRBD1	TRBJ2-7	.	CASSYTGTGTEQYF	TGTGCCAGCAGCTATACCGGGACAGGAACCGAGCAGTACTTC
TRBV6-2/TRBV6-3	.	TRBJ1-2	many	CASSPLPGRGDYGYTF	TGTGCCAGCAGTCCCCTGCCCGGCAGGGGAGACTATGGCTACACCTTC
TRBV20-1	TRBD2	TRBJ2-1	.	CSAPLGSGVYNEQFF	TGCAGTGCCCCTCTGGGTAGCGGGGTATACAATGAGCAGTTCTTC
TRBV6-2/TRBV6-3	TRBD2	TRBJ2-7	.	CASSYLSSGASYEQYF	TGTGCCAGCAGTTACTTATCTAGCGGGGCTTCCTACGAGCAGTACTTC
TRBV24-1	TRBD1	TRBJ2-3	many	CASQQGAHTDTQYF	TGTGCCAGTCAACAGGGGGCCCACACAGATACGCAGTATTTT
TRBV7-2	.	TRBJ2-1	many	CASTKSGTYNEQFF	TGTGCCAGCACTAAGAGCGGAACCTACAATGAGCAGTTCTTC
TRBV28	.	TRBJ2-7	.	CASLELRGGSSYEQYF	TGTGCCAGTCTGGAGCTTAGGGGGGGGAGCTCCTACGAGCAGTACTTC
TRBV7-2	.	TRBJ2-5	.	CASRNPWTAEETQYF	TGTGCCAGCAGGAATCCATGGACAGCCGAAGAGACCCAGTACTTC
TRBV7-2	.	TRBJ2-3	.	CASSPDTGTQYF	TGTGCCAGCAGCCCCGACACTGGTACGCAGTATTTT
TRBV9	.	TRBJ1-2	.	CASSVLGQPYGYTF	TGTGCCAGCAGCGTACTTGGACAGCCCTATGGCTACACCTTC
TRBV28	.	TRBJ2-7	.	CASDTGSYEQYF	TGTGCCAGTGATACAGGGTCCTACGAGCAGTACTTC
TRBV4-1	.	TRBJ2-1	many	CASSKDVGSYNEQFF	TGCGCCAGCAGCAAGGACGTCGGCTCCTACAATGAGCAGTTCTTC
TRBV2	.	TRBJ2-1	few	CASRDLSYNEQFF	TGTGCCAGCAGGGACCTCTCCTACAATGAGCAGTTCTTC
TRBV11-2	.	TRBJ2-1	many	CASSFWAREQFF	TGTGCCAGCAGCTTCTGGGCCCGCGAGCAGTTCTTC
TRBV29-1	TRBD1	TRBJ2-5	.	CSGGQGIETQYF	TGCAGCGGAGGACAGGGCATAGAGACCCAGTACTTC
TRBV5-1	.	TRBJ2-6	.	CAGSSTSSGANVLTF	TGCGCCGGCAGCTCGACCTCCTCTGGGGCCAACGTCCTGACTTTC
TRBV6-2/TRBV6-3	TRBD2	TRBJ2-7	.	CASSYEGTSGDEQYF	TGTGCCAGCAGTTACGAAGGGACTAGCGGCGACGAGCAGTACTTC
TRBV6-5	.	TRBJ1-6	.	CASSGPGQNSPLHF	TGTGCCAGCAGTGGACCGGGACAAAATTCACCCCTCCACTTT
TRBV15	.	TRBJ2-3	few	CATSSRLSTDTQYF	TGTGCCACCAGCAGCCGACTTTCCACAGATACGCAGTATTTT
TRBV12-3/TRBV12-4	.	TRBJ2-1	.	CASSPIYGEQFF	TGTGCCAGCAGTCCGATCTATGGTGAGCAGTTCTTC
TRBV5-5	.	TRBJ2-3	many	CASSRGRVQTDTQYF	TGTGCCAGCAGCCGAGGCAGAGTCCAGACAGATACGCAGTATTTT
TRBV10-3	TRBD2	TRBJ2-1	once	CANSRELAGGENEQFF	TGTGCCAACAGCCGGGAACTAGCGGGAGGAGAGAATGAGCAGTTCTTC